The 19 T cell receptor beta chains presented below share a single source sample, sequenced in a study of blood T cell repertoires in COVID-19 (dated by TCRdb to about 2020). The method was the immunoSEQ multiplex PCR assay. TCRdb carries this immuneACCESS record with in-frame sequences only. Its versions omit some clonotypes, under half of them owing to an unresolved V gene in the studies checked, with the rest unexplained. Recorded for this sample are about 190,000 clones; about 78% of them occurred a single time. The top ten hold 15% to 20% of the sample. The sequenced sample consisted of PBMCs or T cells enriched from blood (not recorded which). These receptors all stem from a woman in her forties or fifties who had recovered from COVID-19.

In nucleotides, the CDR3 is TGTGCCAGCAGTCACAAAAACATTCAGTACTTC. Encoded protein: CASSHKNIQYF. V is TRBV6-5 and J is TRBJ2-4, with no clear D. V lost 5 bases, J lost 3 bases, and 2 bases lay in between. This CDR3 has 11 residues. CDR1 is MNHEY, CDR2 SVGAGI, per germline.

The J gene is TRBJ1-6, the V gene TRBV27; the match to TRBD1 covers 9 bases. Germline-derived CDR1 and CDR2 are MNHEY and SMNVEV (reference sequence). The junction had 10 bases not matched to a gene; V was cut back by 5 bases and J by 14 bases. The CDR3 runs 14 residues. CDR3 region: CASSRGQGRDSLHF. The DNA of the CDR3 is TGTGCCAGCAGTCGGGGACAGGGTCGGGATTCCCTCCACTTT.

The genes are TRBV7-2 and TRBJ1-5, with 10 bases fitting TRBD1. CDR1 SGHTA and CDR2 FQGNSA come from the germline V gene. The J segment lost 5 bases and the V segment lost 1 base, leaving 5 bases of the junction unmatched. CDR3 size: 16 residues. The CDR3 sequence: CASSLGWGQGYQPQHF. Here the CDR3 DNA reads TGTGCCAGCAGCTTAGGGTGGGGACAGGGGTATCAGCCCCAGCATTTT.

The V and J genes are TRBV7-7 and TRBJ2-7; D gene unclear. Germline CDR1 is SSHAT and CDR2 is FNYEAQ (reference sequence). The CDR3 runs to 13 residues. The V gene lost 5 bases and the J gene lost 6 bases, with 14 bases spanning the gap. The chain's CDR3 is CASSAGLSGEQYF. CDR3 bases: TGTGCCAGCAGCGCCGGGTTGAGTGGCGAGCAGTACTTC.

Regarding this clone: Other DNA sequences in this specimen translate into the identical CDR3. The chain couples TRBV7-3 to TRBJ2-3, with 8 positions matching TRBD1. The CDR3 runs to 14 residues. V lost 3 bases and J lost 1; bases outside the gene matches: 0. Germline V CDR1 and CDR2: SGHTA, FQGTGA. CDR3 residues: CASSLTGGTDTQYF. The CDR3 bases are TGTGCCAGCAGCTTGACAGGGGGCACAGATACGCAGTATTTT.

This clone was seen only a few times. The rearrangement links TRBV7-6 to TRBJ2-5; 7 bases are a match to TRBD1. The CDR3 covers 13 residues. The junction had 4 bases not matched to a gene; V was cut back by 5 bases and J by 4 bases. Germline V lookup: CDR1 SGHVS, CDR2 FNYEAQ. CDR3 protein: CASSLTGVETQYF. The CDR3, as DNA: TGTGCCAGCAGCCTAACAGGGGTAGAGACCCAGTACTTC.

In its sample, this clone was seen a few times. The genes are TRBV3-1 (or the pseudogene TRBV3-2) and TRBJ1-1; D gene unclear. The V gene lost 4 bases and the J gene lost 0 bases, with 15 bases spanning the gap. The CDR3 sequence is 16 residues long. CDR1 is LGHDT and CDR2 is YNNKEL in the germline V gene (reference sequence). CDR3 region: CASSLGGGGMNTEAFF. The CDR3 DNA is TGTGCCAGCAGCCTCGGTGGAGGAGGAATGAACACTGAAGCTTTCTTT.

V and J are TRBV30 and TRBJ1-3; D ambiguous. The V end lost 2 bases, the J end lost 4 bases, and 6 bases lay between the germline ends. Germline V gene sequence: CDR1 GTSNPN, CDR2 SVGIG (reference sequence). The CDR3 runs 12 residues. The CDR3 nucleotides read TGTGCCTGGAGTTCGCGAGGAAACACCATATATTTT. Encoded protein: CAWSSRGNTIYF.

The gene calls are TRBV18 and TRBJ2-4, with 10 bases that match TRBD2. CDR3 length: 19 amino acids. CDR1 is KGHSH, CDR2 LQKENI, per germline. The junction had 14 bases not matched to a gene; V was cut back by 3 bases and J by 3 bases. CDR3 loop: CASSPAAGSGRGDKNIQYF. CDR3 sequence (DNA): TGTGCCAGCTCACCGGCGGCAGGGAGCGGGAGGGGTGACAAAAACATTCAGTACTTC. The full variable domain, its missing parts supplied by reference TRBV18 and TRBJ2-4, is NAGVMQNPRHLVRRRGQEARLRCSPMKGHSHVYWYRQLPEEGLKFMVYLQKENIIDESGMPKERFSAEFPKEGPSILRIQQVVRGDSAAYFCASSPAAGSGRGDKNIQYFGAGTRLSVL.

The rearrangement links TRBV28 to TRBJ2-7; the match to TRBD1 covers 7 bases. In germline, CDR1 is MDHEN, CDR2 SYDVKM. The CDR3 consists of 14 residues. Trimming at V came to 7 bases and at J to 2 bases, leaving 8 bases not matched to a gene. The CDR3 DNA sequence: TGTGCCAGCATGGTAGATCAGGGGGCCTACGAGCAGTACTTC. Amino acid sequence: CASMVDQGAYEQYF.

The rearrangement links TRBV6-5 to TRBJ2-2; no firm D call. The CDR3 runs to 14 residues. Germline values: CDR1 MNHEY, CDR2 SVGAGI. Trimming removed 2 bases at V and 4 bases at J, with 8 bases between. The chain's CDR3 is CASSYRSSTGELFF. The CDR3 region has the DNA TGTGCCAGCAGTTACCGTTCGAGCACCGGGGAGCTGTTTTTT.

The chain couples TRBV6-2 or TRBV6-3 to TRBJ2-3; D is possibly TRBD2 (5 bases). The germline V gene encodes CDR1 MNHEY and CDR2 SVGEGT. The length of the CDR3 is 17 residues. The V end was cut by 2 bases, the J end by 4 bases, with 19 bases between. For the CDR3, the DNA is TGTGCCAGCAGTTACCCGTCCCAGCGGAGATTCCCAGATACGCAGTATTTT. This translates into CASSYPSQRRFPDTQYF.

CDR3 region: CASSSTGIDYGYTF. CDR3 nucleotide sequence: TGTGCCAGCAGTTCAACAGGGATAGACTATGGCTACACCTTC. The rearrangement uses TRBV28 and TRBJ1-2, with D perhaps matching TRBD1 (6 bases). Germline-derived CDR1 and CDR2 are MDHEN and SYDVKM. The CDR3 is 14 residues long. V dropped 4 bases and J dropped 3 bases, with 12 bases sitting between them.

This chain connects TRBV27 to TRBJ2-2; 7 nucleotides line up with TRBD1. The CDR3 covers 14 residues. V shed 6 bases, J shed 4 bases, and the junction held 5 bases outside the gene matches. Germline CDR1 reads MNHEY; CDR2 reads SMNVEV (reference sequence). The CDR3 here is CASRRQGGTGELFF. The CDR3, as DNA: TGTGCCAGCAGGAGACAGGGCGGCACCGGGGAGCTGTTTTTT.

The chain uses TRBV9 and TRBJ2-2, with 7 bases matching TRBD2. The germline gives CDR1 SGDLS, CDR2 YYNGEE. The CDR3 spans 16 residues. Trimming cost V 3 bases and J 4 bases; bases outside gene matches: 9. CDR3 coding DNA: TGTGCCAGCAGCGCCCGGACCCCGGGGGGCACCGGGGAGCTGTTTTTT. Translation: CASSARTPGGTGELFF.

The V call is TRBV25-1, the J call TRBJ2-1, with a weak D call TRBD1 (5 bases). Per the germline V gene, CDR1 is MGHDK and CDR2 is SYGVNS. The CDR3 has 16 residues. V was shortened by 3 bases and J by 2 bases, with 14 bases between the two germline ends. CDR3 protein: CASSEGRVGAYNEQFF. CDR3 nucleotide sequence: TGTGCCAGCAGTGAGGGCAGGGTTGGCGCCTACAATGAGCAGTTCTTC.

Only a few counts were recorded for this clone. The chain recombines TRBV18 with TRBJ1-6; the match to TRBD1 covers 9 bases. Germline CDR1 reads KGHSH; CDR2 reads LQKENI. Germline trimming cut 3 bases from V and 10 bases from J; bases unmatched to any gene: 7. The CDR3 sequence is 15 residues long. The CDR3 nucleotides read TGTGCCAGCTCACCGGGGGACAGGGTAAAGTCACCCCTCCACTTT. Translated: CASSPGDRVKSPLHF.

The J gene is TRBJ1-5, the V gene TRBV6-2 or TRBV6-3; D gene ambiguous. Germline CDR1 MNHEY, CDR2 SVGEGT. Trimming took off 6 bases at V and 5 bases at J, with 8 bases between the two ends. CDR3 length: 12 amino acids. CDR3 protein: CASSHRDQPQHF. The CDR3 DNA follows: TGTGCCAGCAGCCACCGCGATCAGCCCCAGCATTTT.

V and J are TRBV30 and TRBJ1-2; 8 nucleotides match TRBD1. V shed 5 bases and J 6 bases; nucleotides not matched to a gene: 8. The CDR3 spans 13 residues. Germline V gene sequence: CDR1 GTSNPN, CDR2 SVGIG (reference sequence). The CDR3 bases are TGTGCCTGGTCGGACAGGGTAAGGGATGGCTACACCTTC. The encoded protein is CAWSDRVRDGYTF.